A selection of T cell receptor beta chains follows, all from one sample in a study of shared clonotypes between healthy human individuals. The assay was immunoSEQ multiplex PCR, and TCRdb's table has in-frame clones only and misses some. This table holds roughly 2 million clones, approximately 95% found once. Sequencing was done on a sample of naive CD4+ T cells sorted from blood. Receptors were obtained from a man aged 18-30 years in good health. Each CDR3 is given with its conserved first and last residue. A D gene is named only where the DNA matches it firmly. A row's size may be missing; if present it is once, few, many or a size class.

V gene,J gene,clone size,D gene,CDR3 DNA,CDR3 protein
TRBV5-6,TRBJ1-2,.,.,TGTGCCAGCAGCTTGGCTGGGGGGGTCTATGGCTACACCTTC,CASSLAGGVYGYTF
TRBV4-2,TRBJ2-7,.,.,TGTGCCAGCAGCCTCGAGAAGACCTCGAGCTCCTACGAGCAGTACTTC,CASSLEKTSSSYEQYF
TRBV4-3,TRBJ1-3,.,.,TGCGCCAGCAGCCAAGGGGACGTGGGCTCTGGAAACACCATATATTTT,CASSQGDVGSGNTIYF
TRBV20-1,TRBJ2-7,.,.,TGCAGTGCCGTGGCCGACTACGAGCAGTACTTC,CSAVADYEQYF
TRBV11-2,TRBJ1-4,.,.,TGTGCCAGCAGCTACGGGACGGGGGAAAAACTGTTTTTT,CASSYGTGEKLFF
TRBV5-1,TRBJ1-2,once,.,TGCGCCAGCAGCTTGGCCACAGGTTCCTATGGCTACACCTTC,CASSLATGSYGYTF
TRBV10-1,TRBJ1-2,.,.,TGCGCCACAGAGGCGGATTATCATAACTATGGCTACACCTTC,CATEADYHNYGYTF
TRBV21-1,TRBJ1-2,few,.,TGTGCCAGCAGCAAAGTAAAGGGACCCAGAGACGAGAACTATGGCTACACCTTC,CASSKVKGPRDENYGYTF
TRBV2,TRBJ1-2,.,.,TGTGCCAGCAGCGGGGACAAGGGGCTTTATGGCTACACCTTC,CASSGDKGLYGYTF
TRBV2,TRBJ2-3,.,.,TGTGCCAGCAGTGAGATCACAGATACGCAGTATTTT,CASSEITDTQYF
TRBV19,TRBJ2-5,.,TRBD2,TGTGCCAGTAGTATCGGACTAGTGGGGTTGGAGACCCAGTACTTC,CASSIGLVGLETQYF
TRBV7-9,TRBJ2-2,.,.,TGTGCCAGCAGGGATCAGGCTAGCACTGGGGAGCTGTTTTTT,CASRDQASTGELFF
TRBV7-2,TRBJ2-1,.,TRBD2,TGTGCCAGCAGCCCACGGACTAGCGGGAGGGCCGGGTACAATGAGCAGTTCTTC,CASSPRTSGRAGYNEQFF
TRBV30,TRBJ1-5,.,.,TGTGCCTGGAGTGTGGGGGAGGATCAGCCCCAGCATTTT,CAWSVGEDQPQHF
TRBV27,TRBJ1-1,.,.,TGTGCCAGCAGTTTTGACAGACAAAATAAAGCTTTCTTT,CASSFDRQNKAFF
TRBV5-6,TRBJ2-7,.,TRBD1,TGTGCCAGCAGCTTGGGGGACAGGGACTCCTACGAGCAGTACTTC,CASSLGDRDSYEQYF
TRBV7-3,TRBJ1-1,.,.,TGTGCCAGCAGTAGGACGGCGAACACTGAAGCTTTCTTT,CASSRTANTEAFF
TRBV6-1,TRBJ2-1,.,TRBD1,TGTGCCAGCAGTGACCTCGACAGGGTGAATGAGCAGTTCTTC,CASSDLDRVNEQFF